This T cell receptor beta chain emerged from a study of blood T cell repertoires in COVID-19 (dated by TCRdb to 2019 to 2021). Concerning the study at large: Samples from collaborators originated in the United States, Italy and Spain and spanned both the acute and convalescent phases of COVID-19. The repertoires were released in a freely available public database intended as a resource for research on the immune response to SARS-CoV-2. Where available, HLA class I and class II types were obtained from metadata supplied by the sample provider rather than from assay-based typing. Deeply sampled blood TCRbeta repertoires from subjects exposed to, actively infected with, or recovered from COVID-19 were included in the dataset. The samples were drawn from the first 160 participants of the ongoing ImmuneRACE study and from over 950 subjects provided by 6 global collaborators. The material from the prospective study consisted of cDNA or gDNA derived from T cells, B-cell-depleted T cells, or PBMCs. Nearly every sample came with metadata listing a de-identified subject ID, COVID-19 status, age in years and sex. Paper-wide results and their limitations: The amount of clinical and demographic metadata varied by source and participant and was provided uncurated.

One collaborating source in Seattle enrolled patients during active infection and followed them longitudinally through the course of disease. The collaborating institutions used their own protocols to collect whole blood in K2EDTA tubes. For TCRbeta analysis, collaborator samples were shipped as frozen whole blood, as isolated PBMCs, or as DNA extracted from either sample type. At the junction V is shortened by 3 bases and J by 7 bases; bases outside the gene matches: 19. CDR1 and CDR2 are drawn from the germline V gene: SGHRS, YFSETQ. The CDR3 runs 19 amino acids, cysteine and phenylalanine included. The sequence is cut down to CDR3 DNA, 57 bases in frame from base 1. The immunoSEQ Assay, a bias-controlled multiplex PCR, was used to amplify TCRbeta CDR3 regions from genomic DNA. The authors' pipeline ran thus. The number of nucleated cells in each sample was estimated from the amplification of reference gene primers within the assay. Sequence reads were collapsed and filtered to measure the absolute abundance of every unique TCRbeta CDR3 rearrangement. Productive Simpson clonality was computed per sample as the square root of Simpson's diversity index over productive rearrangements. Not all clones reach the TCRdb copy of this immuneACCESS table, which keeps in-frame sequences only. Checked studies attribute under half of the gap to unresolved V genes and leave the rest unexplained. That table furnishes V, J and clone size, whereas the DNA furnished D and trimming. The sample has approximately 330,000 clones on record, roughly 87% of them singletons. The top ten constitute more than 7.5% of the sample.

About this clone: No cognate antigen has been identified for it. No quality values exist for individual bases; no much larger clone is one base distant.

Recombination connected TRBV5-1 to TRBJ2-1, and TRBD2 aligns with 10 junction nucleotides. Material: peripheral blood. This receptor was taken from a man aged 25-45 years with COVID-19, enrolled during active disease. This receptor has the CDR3 CASSSPKNRLAGRVNEQFF. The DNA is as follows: TGCGCCAGCAGCTCCCCCAAAAATCGACTAGCGGGCCGGGTGAATGAGCAGTTCTTC.